This TCR beta chain was sequenced in a study of identical twins. Study findings and constraints: Alpha sequences that were out-of-frame and twin-shared showed an excess of low generation probability. Findings depended on cross-sectional statistics rather than tracking the same donors.

Everyone who donated was a healthy Caucasian. This clonotype was counted a few times. The antigen remains unidentified. Each CDR3 protein is one row after TCRdb ran MiXCR on the 5' RACE reads. The table shows 300,000 to 350,000 distinct CDR3 sequences, with more than 9% occurring only once. The germline gives CDR1 DFQATT, CDR2 SNEGSKA (reference sequence). V was shortened by 4 bases and J by 5 bases, with 9 bases between the two germline ends. The CDR3 has 12 amino acids. This sample also belongs to another study, concerning yellow fever vaccine responses in identical twins. This second study notes: Twins reportedly had a vaccine T cell response that seemed partly convergent, partly personalized.

Sequencing used CD8+ T cells sorted from blood. The clonotype originates from a woman aged 18-29 years in good health. The chain carries TRBV20-1 and TRBJ2-1; a weak D match, TRBD2 (6 bases). The CDR3 is CSATSVDNEQFF. The CDR3 nucleotides read TGCAGTGCTACTAGCGTCGACAATGAGCAGTTCTTC.